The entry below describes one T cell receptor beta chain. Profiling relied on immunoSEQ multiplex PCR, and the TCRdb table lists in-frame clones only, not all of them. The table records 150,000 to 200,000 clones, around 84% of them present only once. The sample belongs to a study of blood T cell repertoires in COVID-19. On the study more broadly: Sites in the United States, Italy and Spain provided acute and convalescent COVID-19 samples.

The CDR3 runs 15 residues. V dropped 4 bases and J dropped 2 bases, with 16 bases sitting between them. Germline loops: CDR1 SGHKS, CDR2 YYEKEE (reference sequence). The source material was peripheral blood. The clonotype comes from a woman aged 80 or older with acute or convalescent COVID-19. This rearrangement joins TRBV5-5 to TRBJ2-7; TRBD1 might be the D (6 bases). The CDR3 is CASSIQTGWAYEQYF. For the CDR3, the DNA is TGTGCCAGCAGCATCCAAACAGGGTGGGCCTACGAGCAGTACTTC.